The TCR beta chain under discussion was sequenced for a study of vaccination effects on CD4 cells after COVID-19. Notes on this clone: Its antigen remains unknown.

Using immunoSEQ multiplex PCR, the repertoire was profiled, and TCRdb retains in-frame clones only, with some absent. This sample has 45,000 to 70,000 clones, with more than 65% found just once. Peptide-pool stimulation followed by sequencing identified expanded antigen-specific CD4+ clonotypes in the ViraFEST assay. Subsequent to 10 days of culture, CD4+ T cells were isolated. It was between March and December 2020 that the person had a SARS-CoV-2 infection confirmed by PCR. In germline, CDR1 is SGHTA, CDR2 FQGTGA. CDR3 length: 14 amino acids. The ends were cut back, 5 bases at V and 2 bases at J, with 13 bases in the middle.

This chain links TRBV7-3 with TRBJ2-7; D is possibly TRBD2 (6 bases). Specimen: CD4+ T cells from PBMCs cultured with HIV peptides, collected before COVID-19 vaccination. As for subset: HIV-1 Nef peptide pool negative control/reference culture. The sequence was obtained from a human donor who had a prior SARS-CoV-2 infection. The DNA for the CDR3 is TGTGCCAGCAGCCCCGGGACTGCTCCCTACGAGCAGTACTTC. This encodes CASSPGTAPYEQYF.